Following are 13 T cell receptor beta chains from one sample sequenced in a study of glioma-infiltrating T cells. The iRepertoire nested amplicon-rescue multiplex PCR amplified TCR alpha and beta CDR3s from RNA. Each CDR3 protein gets one entry after TCRdb re-called the multiplex PCR reads with MiXCR. Of 150,000 to 200,000 distinct CDR3 sequences in the sample, about 31% were seen once. What was sequenced was glioma tissue, nonneoplastic brain tissue, or PBMCs (not recorded which). Every receptor here comes from a human donor with low-grade glioma or glioblastoma, undergoing nonglioma brain surgery, or in good health (not recorded which).

Here the CDR3 DNA reads TGTGCCAGCAGTTACGGGGACAGGGCGGGAGCAGAGGCTTTCTTT. Translation: CASSYGDRAGAEAFF. The chain has TRBV6-9 and TRBJ1-1, with 9 positions matching TRBD1. V was clipped by 3 bases and J by 11 bases; unmatched bases: 13. CDR1 is MNHGY, CDR2 SVAAGI, per germline. The CDR3 length is 15 residues.

On this clonotype itself: Just one base apart from a much larger clone, this may be a read error. The genes are TRBV27 and TRBJ2-1; the match to TRBD2 covers 7 bases. Germline CDR1 and CDR2: MNHEY and SMNVEV (reference sequence). The junction had 14 bases not matched to a gene; V was cut back by 9 bases and J by 9 bases. The CDR3 has 14 amino acids. CDR3 in DNA: TGTGCCAGTCTAGAGGGAGGGCCGTGGGGTGAGCAGTTCTTC. This translates into CASLEGGPWGEQFF.

This clonotype showed up just once. Given a much more abundant clone one base away, this may be a read error. V and J are TRBV7-2 and TRBJ1-5, with D possibly matching TRBD1 (5 bases). This CDR3 has 16 amino acids. The V gene's germline CDR1 is SGHTA and CDR2 FQGNSA. Written as DNA, the CDR3 is TGTGCCAGCAGCTTCGGGCAGGGAGTAGGCGGTCAGCCCCAGGATTTT. It translates to CASSFGQGVGGQPQDF.

This clonotype was counted between two and nine times. V gene TRBV2 combines with J gene TRBJ2-3; D remains unclear. Germline CDR1 is SNHLY and CDR2 is FYNNEI. The CDR3 runs to 14 residues. With 7 bases removed from V and 2 bases from J, the gap between germline ends came to 13 bases. CDR3 in DNA: TGTGCCAGCACCGGGCAGACAATCACAGATACGCAGTATTTT. Amino acids: CASTGQTITDTQYF.

The chain joins TRBV11-2 to TRBJ2-3, with unresolved D. Germline V gene lookup returns CDR1 SGHAT and CDR2 FQNNGV. The CDR3 length is 12 residues. V lost 8 bases and J lost 7, with 13 bases in between. This chain's CDR3 is CASGLGPYTQYF. The CDR3 bases are TGTGCCAGCGGTTTAGGGCCATATACGCAGTATTTT.

This clonotype was found many times. The V call is TRBV10-2, the J call TRBJ2-7; D is unclear. Trimming pared 2 bases from V and 3 bases from J, leaving 11 bases between. The CDR3 is 14 residues long. Germline CDR1 is WSHSY and CDR2 is SAAADI. For the CDR3, the DNA is TGCGCCAGCAGTGAGCCGGGTTCGGACTACGAGCAGTACTTC. Translation gives CASSEPGSDYEQYF.

The rearrangement links TRBV30 to TRBJ1-3, with 8 bases identical to TRBD1. This CDR3 comprises 13 residues. V lost 5 bases and J lost 4; bases outside the gene matches: 4. Germline CDR1 reads GTSNPN; CDR2 reads SVGIG (reference sequence). In nucleotides, the CDR3 is TGTGCCTGGGAGGGGACAGGCGGAAACACCATATATTTT. Protein sequence: CAWEGTGGNTIYF.

For this clonotype: This may stem from a read error, because a much larger clone lies one nucleotide away. This rearrangement joins TRBV7-9 to TRBJ1-4; TRBD1 matches 8 bases. CDR1 is SEHNR, CDR2 FQNEAQ, per germline (reference sequence). The CDR3 contains 15 residues. The CDR3: CASSLAQGENGKLFF. CDR3 nucleotide sequence: TGTGCCAGCAGCTTAGCACAGGGGGAAAATGGAAAACTGTTTTTT.

On this clonotype itself: Because it lacks the conserved phenylalanine or tryptophan at the end, this CDR3 is likely a read error. CDR3 sequence: CSARDPVNSYEQYI. CDR3 DNA sequence: TGCAGTGCTAGAGATCCGGTCAACTCCTACGAGCAGTACATC. The chain employs TRBV20-1 and TRBJ2-7, with D hard to call. V shed 0 bases and J shed 0 bases, with 9 bases lying between them. This CDR3 spans 14 amino acids. Germline V gene data show CDR1 as DFQATT and CDR2 as SNEGSKA (reference sequence).

This clonotype was seen repeatedly, ten times or more. The chain is built from TRBV6-2 or TRBV6-3 and TRBJ2-7; 8 positions agree with TRBD1. J lost 7 bases, V lost 6 bases, and 11 bases had no gene match. Germline values: CDR1 MNHEY, CDR2 SVGEGT. This CDR3 is built from 14 residues. CDR3 sequence: CASSPGGGLKEQYF. CDR3 bases: TGTGCCAGCAGCCCAGGGGGCGGCTTAAAAGAGCAGTACTTC.

There are a few counts of this clonotype. The chain is built from TRBV11-2 and TRBJ2-5, with D perhaps matching TRBD1 (8 bases). This CDR3 has 14 amino acids. Trimming stripped 4 bases from V and 5 bases from J, with 14 bases between. From germline, CDR1 is SGHAT and CDR2 FQNNGV. The CDR3 loop is CASSYGQGGETQYF. In DNA, the CDR3 is TGTGCCAGCAGCTACGGACAGGGAGGGGAGACCCAGTACTTC.

This clonotype was observed many times. The chain links TRBV28 to TRBJ1-2; D is unresolved. The germline CDR1 and CDR2 sequences are MDHEN and SYDVKM. The CDR3 contains 12 residues. The V end lost 2 bases, the J end lost 2 bases, and 3 bases lay between the germline ends. CDR3 region: CASSLMNYGYTF. CDR3 bases: TGTGCCAGCAGTTTAATGAACTATGGCTACACCTTC.

This clonotype was seen a handful of times. This chain joins TRBV7-9 and TRBJ2-7; 8 bases map to TRBD1. CDR1 SEHNR and CDR2 FQNEAQ come from the germline V gene (reference sequence). CDR3 length equals 16 residues. The junction had 8 bases not matched to a gene; V was cut back by 2 bases and J by 2 bases. This chain's CDR3 is CASSLPTGVQPYEQYF. Here the CDR3 DNA reads TGTGCCAGCAGCTTACCGACAGGGGTCCAGCCCTACGAGCAGTACTTC.